A single T cell receptor beta chain is shown here with its context. Its antigen is unidentified. Per the germline V gene, CDR1 is KGHSH and CDR2 is LQKENI. The CDR3 is 16 amino acids. With 4 bases clipped from V and 3 bases from J, the junction kept 11 bases outside the gene matches. This sample stems from a study of cytomegalovirus exposure and HLA in healthy donors. Use of 60 Vbeta and 13 Jbeta primers characterized the PCR. Assay used: immunoSEQ multiplex PCR; TCRdb lists only in-frame clones, some missing. The data contain approximately 140,000 clones, approximately 80% of them singletons. Study-level points and caveats: Diagnosis of cytomegalovirus status made by the classifier reportedly showed high specificity and sensitivity. A previous analysis found most TCR beta V segments productive roughly 87% or roughly 30% of the time. Later work associated fewer than 20,000 TCR beta sequences with HLA alleles at 0.05 false discovery rate. V segments that were indistinguishable, TRBV6-2 and TRBV6-3 among them, were omitted from analysis.

V and J are TRBV18 and TRBJ2-5, with 7 bases that match TRBD2. Sequencing used PBMCs. The source of this sequence is a man aged 18-30 years in good health and CMV-seronegative. CDR3 in DNA: TGTGCCAGCTCACGGACCTATGCGGGGGAGGAAGAGACCCAGTACTTC. This sequence encodes CASSRTYAGEEETQYF.